This paragraph covers one T cell receptor (beta chain) sequence. The sample comes from a study of CD8+ T cells in alopecia areata. V lost 5 bases to trimming and J lost 5 bases, with 19 bases between them. There are 15 residues in the CDR3. Germline lookup yields CDR1 MNHEY and CDR2 SMNVEV (reference sequence). In each case, RNA was isolated and then reverse transcribed into cDNA as the sequencing template. Here immunoSEQ multiplex PCR was the method, and the copy in TCRdb shows in-frame clones only, minus some. The data show roughly 150,000 clones, 40% to 65% seen once. This sequence was found in a human donor with alopecia areata. This chain links TRBV27 with TRBJ2-7; D gene ambiguous. Sequences were derived from CD8+ T cells sorted from blood, sampled at week 0. DNA for the CDR3: TGTGCCAGCAGTCCTACCGGGCCTCCGGGCGACGAGCAGTACTTC. Encoded protein: CASSPTGPPGDEQYF.